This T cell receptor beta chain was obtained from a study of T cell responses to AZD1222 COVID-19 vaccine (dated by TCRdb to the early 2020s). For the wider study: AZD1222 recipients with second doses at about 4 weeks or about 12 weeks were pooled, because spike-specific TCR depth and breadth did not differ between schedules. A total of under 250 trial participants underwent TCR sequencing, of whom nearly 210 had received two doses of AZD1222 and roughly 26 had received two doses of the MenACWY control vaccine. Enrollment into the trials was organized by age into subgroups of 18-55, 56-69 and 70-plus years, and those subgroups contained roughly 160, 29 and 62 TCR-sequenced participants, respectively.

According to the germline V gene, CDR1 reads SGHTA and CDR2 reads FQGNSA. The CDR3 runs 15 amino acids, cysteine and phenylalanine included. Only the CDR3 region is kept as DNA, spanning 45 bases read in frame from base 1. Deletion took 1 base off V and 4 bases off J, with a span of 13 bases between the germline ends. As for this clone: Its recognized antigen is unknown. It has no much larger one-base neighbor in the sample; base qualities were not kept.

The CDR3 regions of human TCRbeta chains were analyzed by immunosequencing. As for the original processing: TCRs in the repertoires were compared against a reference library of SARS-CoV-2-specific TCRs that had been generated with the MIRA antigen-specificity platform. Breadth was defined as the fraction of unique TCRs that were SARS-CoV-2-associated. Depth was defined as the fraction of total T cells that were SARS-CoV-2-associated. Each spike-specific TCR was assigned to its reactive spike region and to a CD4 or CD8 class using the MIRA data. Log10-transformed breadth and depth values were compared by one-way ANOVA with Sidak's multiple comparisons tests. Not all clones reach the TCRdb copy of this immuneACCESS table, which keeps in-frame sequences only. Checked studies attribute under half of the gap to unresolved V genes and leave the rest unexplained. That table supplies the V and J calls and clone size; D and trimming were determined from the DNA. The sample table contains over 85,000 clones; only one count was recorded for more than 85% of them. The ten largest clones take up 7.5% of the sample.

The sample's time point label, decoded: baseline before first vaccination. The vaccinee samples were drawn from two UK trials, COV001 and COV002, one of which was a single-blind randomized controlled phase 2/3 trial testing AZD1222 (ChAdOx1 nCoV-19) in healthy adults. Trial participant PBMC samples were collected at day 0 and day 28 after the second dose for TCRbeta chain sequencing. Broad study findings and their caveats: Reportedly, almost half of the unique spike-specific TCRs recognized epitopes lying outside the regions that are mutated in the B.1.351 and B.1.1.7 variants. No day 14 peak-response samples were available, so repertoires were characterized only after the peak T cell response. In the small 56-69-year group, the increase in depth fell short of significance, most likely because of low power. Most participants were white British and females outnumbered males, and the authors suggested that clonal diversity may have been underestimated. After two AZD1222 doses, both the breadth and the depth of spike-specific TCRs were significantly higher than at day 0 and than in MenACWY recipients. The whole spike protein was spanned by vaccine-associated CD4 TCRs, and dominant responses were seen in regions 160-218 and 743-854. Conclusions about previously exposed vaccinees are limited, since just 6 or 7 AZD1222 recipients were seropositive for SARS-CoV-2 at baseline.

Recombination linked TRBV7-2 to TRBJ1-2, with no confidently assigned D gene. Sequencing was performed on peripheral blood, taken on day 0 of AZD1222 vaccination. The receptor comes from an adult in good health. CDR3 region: CASSLGTVAIYGYTF. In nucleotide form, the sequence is TGTGCCAGCAGCTTAGGGACTGTTGCTATCTATGGCTACACCTTC.